Detailed here is one T cell receptor beta chain. What it recognizes is unknown. Overall study results and limits: The larger cohort examined one V-J beta rearrangement, not whole repertoires.

TCRdb called the 5' RACE reads again in MiXCR, with one record for every CDR3 protein. The sample has approximately 7,900 distinct CDR3 sequences; roughly 65% are singletons. J lost 7 bases, V lost 4 bases, and 6 bases had no gene match. The CDR3 covers 14 residues. Germline CDR1 is SGDLS and CDR2 is YYNGEE. Naive CD4+ T cells were purified with Tregs depleted by CD25. The specimen was tumor-infiltrating naive CD4+ T cells sorted from the breast tumor. Subset of the sample: naive CD4+ T cells, CD4+CD45RA+CD25-. The chain has TRBV9 and TRBJ2-7, with 12 bases matching TRBD2. The TCR comes from a female donor with breast cancer. This chain's CDR3 is CASSPLTSGGEQYF. CDR3 DNA: TGTGCCAGCAGCCCCTTGACTAGCGGGGGTGAGCAGTACTTC. Supplemented by reference TRBV9 and TRBJ2-7, the full variable domain reads DSGVTQTPKHLITATGQRVTLRCSPRSGDLSVYWYQQSLDQGLQFLIQYYNGEERAKGNILERFSAQQFPDLHSELNLSSLELGDSALYFCASSPLTSGGEQYFGPGTRLTVT.